This TCR beta chain was found in a study of breast tumors, draining lymph nodes, adjacent tissues. Study-level findings and limits: The data were judged consistent with most tumor T cells coming from lymph node and expanding in tumor. Luminal-like breast cancer showed significantly greater tumor-nontumor repertoire similarity than basal-like breast cancer did. Compared with lymph nodes, tumors were less diverse; compared with nontumor tissue, more.

In this sample, this clonotype turned up many times. The antigen remains undetermined. A single record per CDR3 protein comes from TCRdb applying MiXCR to the multiplex PCR reads. The data hold under 250,000 distinct CDR3 sequences, with roughly 32% observed a single time. Axillary draining lymph nodes of breast cancer patients supplied the node samples. This CDR3 is built from 13 residues. The V gene's germline CDR1 is SEHNR and CDR2 FQNEAQ (reference sequence). Trimming removed 2 bases at V and 8 bases at J, with 10 bases between. Sequenced sample: axillary lymph node tissue. The J gene is TRBJ2-1, the V gene TRBV7-9; tentatively, D is TRBD2 (5 bases). The TCR comes from a female donor with breast cancer. Some clones in this sample may be carry-over from other donors' samples. In DNA, the CDR3 is TGTGCCAGCAGCTTATCTTTAGCGTATGAGCAGTTCTTC. Translated: CASSLSLAYEQFF.